This passage covers 19 T cell receptor beta chains from one sample sequenced in a study of siplizumab effects on memory and regulatory T cells. The protocol was immunoSEQ multiplex PCR, while the TCRdb copy is restricted to in-frame clones and leaves out a portion. In the table there are 75,000 to 100,000 clones, 94% of which are singletons. The material sequenced was non-Treg CD4+ T cells sorted from blood. The receptors were gathered from a human donor in good health.

The chain carries TRBV5-4 and TRBJ1-2, with a tentative D call TRBD1 (5 bases). From germline, CDR1 is SGHNT and CDR2 YYREEE (reference sequence). The CDR3 totals 13 residues. V lost 4 bases and J lost 7, with 14 bases in between. CDR3 coding DNA: TGTGCCAGCAGCACGCAGGGTTCAGGTGGCTACACCTTC. Protein product: CASSTQGSGGYTF.

This chain connects TRBV4-1 to TRBJ2-3; 10 bases agree with TRBD2. Trimming cost V 4 bases and J 0 bases; bases outside gene matches: 7. Germline V lookup: CDR1 MGHRA, CDR2 YSYEKL. CDR3 length: 17 amino acids. CDR3 sequence reads: CASSRPTSGASTDTQYF. The CDR3 region has the DNA TGCGCCAGCAGCCGCCCAACTAGCGGGGCCAGCACAGATACGCAGTATTTT.

The J gene is TRBJ2-7, the V gene TRBV7-9; 13 bases fit TRBD2. With 5 bases clipped from V and 5 bases from J, the junction kept 6 bases outside the gene matches. Germline loops: CDR1 SEHNR, CDR2 FQNEAQ (reference sequence). The CDR3 consists of 15 residues. The CDR3 DNA reads as TGTGCCAGCAGCGCGACTAGCGGGAGGTCCCACGAGCAGTACTTC. This encodes CASSATSGRSHEQYF. Based on the CDR3 plus reference TRBV7-9 and TRBJ2-7, the full variable domain is DTGVSQNPRHKITKRGQNVTFRCDPISEHNRLYWYRQTLGQGPEFLTYFQNEAQLEKSRLLSDRFSAERPKGSFSTLEIQRTEQGDSAMYLCASSATSGRSHEQYFGPGTRLTVT.

The V and J genes are TRBV7-8 and TRBJ2-6; 8 bases fit TRBD1. This CDR3 has 19 amino acids. Trimming removed 5 bases from V and 0 bases from J; junction bases left unmatched: 12. CDR1 is SGHVS, CDR2 FQNEAQ, per germline. The CDR3 region has the DNA TGTGCCAGCAGCAAAATGCCGACAGGGGCCCCCTCTGGGGCCAACGTCCTGACTTTC. This sequence encodes CASSKMPTGAPSGANVLTF. Full variable domain (remainder filled in from reference TRBV7-8 and TRBJ2-6): GAGVSQSPRYKVAKRGQDVALRCDPISGHVSLFWYQQALGQGPEFLTYFQNEAQLDKSGLPSDRFFAERPEGSVSTLKIQRTQQEDSAVYLCASSKMPTGAPSGANVLTFGAGSRLTVL.

The chain employs TRBV10-3 and TRBJ2-3; 7 bases are shared with TRBD2. V trimming: 10 bases; J trimming: 0 bases; junction bases outside the gene matches: 10. Per germline, CDR1 ENHRY and CDR2 SYGVKD. This CDR3 is 15 amino acids long. The CDR3 reads CATIRGGGSTDTQYF. As DNA, the CDR3 is TGTGCCACCATTCGTGGCGGGGGAAGCACAGATACGCAGTATTTT.

J is TRBJ2-1 and V is TRBV7-9; D call uncertain. This CDR3 has 14 residues. Germline assignment: CDR1 SEHNR and CDR2 FQNEAQ (reference sequence). V lost 3 bases and J lost 2, with 8 bases in between. CDR3 sequence: CASSLGRAYNEQFF. The CDR3 nucleotides read TGTGCCAGCAGCTTGGGCCGGGCCTACAATGAGCAGTTCTTC. Variable domain in full (rest from reference TRBV7-9 and TRBJ2-1): DTGVSQNPRHKITKRGQNVTFRCDPISEHNRLYWYRQTLGQGPEFLTYFQNEAQLEKSRLLSDRFSAERPKGSFSTLEIQRTEQGDSAMYLCASSLGRAYNEQFFGPGTRLTVL.

The gene calls are TRBV7-2 and TRBJ2-5; 9 bases are a match to TRBD1. Trimming took 5 bases from V and 5 from J; bases not matched to a gene: 9. The CDR3 covers 15 residues. Germline V lookup: CDR1 SGHTA, CDR2 FQGNSA. The DNA of the CDR3 is TGTGCCAGCAGCCCCCGGGACAGGGTTTTGGAGACCCAGTACTTC. Its translation is CASSPRDRVLETQYF.

V usage is TRBV19 and J usage is TRBJ2-6, with 7 bases fitting TRBD1. The CDR3 length is 18 residues. The V and J ends lost 4 bases and 0 bases, in that order; junction bases with no gene match: 9. Looked up from germline, CDR1 is LNHDA and CDR2 is SQIVND (reference sequence). CDR3 DNA: TGTGCCAGTAGTAATCCCCGGGACAGCAGCTCTGGGGCCAACGTCCTGACTTTC. Protein sequence: CASSNPRDSSSGANVLTF.

This chain joins TRBV30 and TRBJ1-4; 7 bases line up with TRBD1. The length of the CDR3 is 14 residues. Trimming took 2 bases from V and 4 from J; bases not matched to a gene: 4. The V gene's germline CDR1 is GTSNPN and CDR2 SVGIG (reference sequence). The CDR3 nucleotides are TGTGCCTGGAGTCGCAGGGGGTTTAATGAAAAACTGTTTTTT. Its protein product is CAWSRRGFNEKLFF.

This clone was observed a few times. The sample holds other DNA sequences that translate to the same CDR3. The chain recombines TRBV9 with TRBJ2-3; D is uncertain. CDR3 size: 12 residues. V was shortened by 3 bases and J by 3 bases, with 5 bases between the two germline ends. Germline assignment: CDR1 SGDLS and CDR2 YYNGEE. The CDR3 region has the DNA TGTGCCAGCAGCGCGAATACAGATACGCAGTATTTT. Translation gives CASSANTDTQYF.

The genes are TRBV19 and TRBJ1-2; TRBD1 matches 9 bases. The CDR3 totals 16 residues. CDR1 and CDR2 (germline): LNHDA, SQIVND (reference sequence). V was pared by 2 bases and J by 6 bases, with 10 bases of the junction left unmatched. CDR3 protein: CASSITGTGFGNGYTF. CDR3 sequence (DNA): TGTGCCAGTAGTATAACCGGGACAGGGTTTGGTAATGGCTACACCTTC.

This chain connects TRBV11-2 to TRBJ1-2; D call uncertain. Germline CDR1 SGHAT, CDR2 FQNNGV. The CDR3 totals 13 residues. The V end lost 5 bases, the J end lost 8 bases, and 15 bases lay between the germline ends. The CDR3, as DNA: TGTGCCAGCAGCCCCGGGATCCAAGGGGGCTACACCTTC. As protein: CASSPGIQGGYTF.

The chain combines TRBV19 with TRBJ1-6; D unclear. The ends were cut back, 3 bases at V and 7 bases at J, with 7 bases in the middle. In germline, CDR1 is LNHDA, CDR2 SQIVND (reference sequence). The CDR3 is 13 amino acids. Here the CDR3 reads CASSMAGNSPLHF. In DNA, the CDR3 is TGTGCCAGTAGTATGGCGGGAAATTCACCCCTCCACTTT.

The chain links TRBV28 to TRBJ2-4; 9 nucleotides match TRBD1. CDR3 length: 16 residues. Unmatched junction bases numbered 5, after V lost 3 bases and J lost 2 bases. Germline CDR1 reads MDHEN; CDR2 reads SYDVKM. The CDR3 here is CASSFSQGAPKNIQYF. CDR3 bases: TGTGCCAGCAGTTTTTCACAGGGGGCGCCCAAAAACATTCAGTACTTC.

J is TRBJ1-3 and V is TRBV9; D remains ambiguous. The germline V gene has CDR1 SGDLS and CDR2 YYNGEE. This CDR3 is built from 15 residues. V was trimmed by 0 bases and J by 2 bases, leaving 9 bases between them. For the CDR3, the DNA is TGTGCCAGCAGCGTAGCGTCAGCCACTGGAAACACCATATATTTT. This gives the protein CASSVASATGNTIYF.

This sequence joins TRBV10-1 and TRBJ2-3; D is possibly TRBD1 (6 bases). The CDR3 is made up of 14 amino acids. Germline V CDR1 and CDR2: WNHNN, SYGVQD (reference sequence). Trimming removed 1 base at V and 2 bases at J, with 7 bases between. This CDR3 reads CASSELGATDTQYF. The CDR3 DNA reads as TGCGCCAGCAGTGAGTTGGGGGCCACAGATACGCAGTATTTT.

This chain uses TRBV2 with TRBJ2-7, with 7 nucleotides matching TRBD1. The V and J ends lost 1 base and 0 bases, in that order; junction bases with no gene match: 6. The length of the CDR3 is 16 residues. The germline V gene has CDR1 SNHLY and CDR2 FYNNEI. The CDR3, as DNA: TGTGCCAGCAGTGAAGTCGAGACAGGGATCTCCTACGAGCAGTACTTC. Translated: CASSEVETGISYEQYF. Full variable domain (remainder filled in from reference TRBV2 and TRBJ2-7): EPEVTQTPSHQVTQMGQEVILRCVPISNHLYFYWYRQILGQKVEFLVSFYNNEISEKSEIFDDQFSVERPDGSNFTLKIRSTKLEDSAMYFCASSEVETGISYEQYFGPGTRLTVT.

The chain couples TRBV23-1 to TRBJ2-5; TRBD2 matches 9 bases. TRBV23-1 is an ORF for which the function is uncertain. This CDR3 is 21 amino acids long. V lost 0 bases and J lost 1; bases outside the gene matches: 18. CDR3 sequence reads: CASSQSGRVRREGISQETQYF. Written as DNA, the CDR3 is TGCGCCAGCAGTCAATCTGGTCGGGTTCGGCGGGAGGGGATAAGCCAAGAGACCCAGTACTTC.

This chain links TRBV18 with TRBJ2-7, with D hard to call. This CDR3 is 12 amino acids long. CDR1 and CDR2 (germline): KGHSH, LQKENI. V was trimmed by 6 bases and J by 5 bases, leaving 11 bases between them. CDR3 residues: CASSFTKDEQYF. As DNA, the CDR3 is TGTGCCAGCTCCTTTACCAAGGACGAGCAGTACTTC.